The sample holds one count of the clone carrying this T cell receptor (beta chain). This sample was taken from a study of control samples from healthy donors and cancer patients. Only in-frame clones appear in the TCRdb table, and some are missing; sequencing was by immunoSEQ multiplex PCR. The sample carries 150,000 to 200,000 clones, roughly 90% recorded once. The CDR3 is made up of 17 amino acids. CDR1 is SGHTA and CDR2 is FQGNSA in the germline V gene. Losses at the gene ends were 3 bases for V and 1 base for J; bases not matched to a gene: 5. Material for sequencing was blood. The gene calls are TRBV7-2 and TRBJ2-2; 10 bases match TRBD2. The sequence was obtained from a woman aged 25-40 years in good health. As DNA, the CDR3 is TGTGCCAGCAGCTTCGGGGGACTAGCGAGGAACACCGGGGAGCTGTTTTTT. It specifies CASSFGGLARNTGELFF.